The T cell receptor (beta chain) under discussion was sequenced for a study of T cells in localized non-small cell lung cancer. Study-wide results and limits: Among the top 100 tumor clones, a median around 62 appeared in adjacent lung.

The data were produced by immunoSEQ multiplex PCR, yet TCRdb's version contains in-frame clones alone and is incomplete. The sample lists tens of thousands of clones, 82% occurring once. About this clone itself: As yet, its antigen is unknown.

The receptor's source is a woman aged 35-75 years with stage I lung adenocarcinoma. This specimen was peripheral blood, taken before any cancer treatment.

The CDR3 coding sequence is TGTGCCAGCTGGGACAGGGACTATAATTCACCCCTCCACTTT. Protein: CASWDRDYNSPLHF. The J gene is TRBJ1-6, the V gene TRBV18, with 9 bases matching TRBD1. Germline CDR1 and CDR2: KGHSH and LQKENI. The J segment lost 3 bases and the V segment lost 7 bases, leaving 1 base of the junction unmatched. CDR3 size: 14 residues.